This is a list of T cell receptor beta chains from one sample in a study of blood T cell repertoires in COVID-19. Generated by immunoSEQ multiplex PCR, the TCRdb table keeps only in-frame clones and is missing some. The profile shows some 220,000 clones, 70% to 90% of them singletons. The sample comprised peripheral blood. All receptors come from a woman between 18 and 30 years old who had recovered from COVID-19. Each CDR3 is given with its conserved first and last residue. The order of the fields is CDR3 DNA, CDR3 protein, clone size, D gene, J gene, V gene. D genes are given only for firm matches. Part of the rows lack a size; the others show once, few, many or a class for expanded clones.

CDR3 DNA: TGCGCCAGCAGCCAAGGGGCAAGCGACTCCTACGAGCAGTACTTC
CDR3 protein: CASSQGASDSYEQYF
clone size: -
D gene: -
J gene: TRBJ2-7
V gene: TRBV5-1

CDR3 DNA: TGCGCCAGCAGCCAACTTCGTACTAATGAAAAACTGTTTTTT
CDR3 protein: CASSQLRTNEKLFF
clone size: once
D gene: -
J gene: TRBJ1-4
V gene: TRBV4-3

CDR3 DNA: TGTGCCAGCAGTTTAGCTAGTTTTGGCTCCTACAATGAGCAGTTCTTC
CDR3 protein: CASSLASFGSYNEQFF
clone size: -
D gene: -
J gene: TRBJ2-1
V gene: TRBV27

CDR3 DNA: TGTGCCAGCAGCTATTGGGGGGGGCAGCGCCTACACTATGGCTACACCTTC
CDR3 protein: CASSYWGGQRLHYGYTF
clone size: once
D gene: -
J gene: TRBJ1-2
V gene: TRBV28

CDR3 DNA: TGTGCCAGCAGTGGGGGACTAGTCTCCGGGGAGCTGTTTTTT
CDR3 protein: CASSGGLVSGELFF
clone size: -
D gene: TRBD2
J gene: TRBJ2-2
V gene: TRBV25-1

CDR3 DNA: TGTGCCAGCAGCCTTCCTTCCGACAGGGAGGTGACCGGGGAGCTGTTTTTT
CDR3 protein: CASSLPSDREVTGELFF
clone size: -
D gene: -
J gene: TRBJ2-2
V gene: TRBV11-2

CDR3 DNA: TGTGCCAGCAGCTTAAGCGTGACCGCCCGGGAGACCCAGTACTTC
CDR3 protein: CASSLSVTARETQYF
clone size: -
D gene: -
J gene: TRBJ2-5
V gene: TRBV7-7

CDR3 DNA: TGTGCCAGCAGCTCCTCAGCGTCTGGGAACACTGAAGCTTTCTTT
CDR3 protein: CASSSSASGNTEAFF
clone size: few
D gene: -
J gene: TRBJ1-1
V gene: TRBV5-6

CDR3 DNA: TGTGCCAGCAGTTACTCGGTGAGCTCTGGAAACACCATATATTTT
CDR3 protein: CASSYSVSSGNTIYF
clone size: -
D gene: -
J gene: TRBJ1-3
V gene: TRBV6-5

CDR3 DNA: TGCGCCAGCAGCCAAGGGACTAGCCAAGAGACCCAGTACTTC
CDR3 protein: CASSQGTSQETQYF
clone size: -
D gene: TRBD2
J gene: TRBJ2-5
V gene: TRBV4-1

CDR3 DNA: TGTGCCAGCAGCGTAGGGACTAGCGGGACCGGGGAGCTGTTTTTT
CDR3 protein: CASSVGTSGTGELFF
clone size: -
D gene: TRBD2
J gene: TRBJ2-2
V gene: TRBV9

CDR3 DNA: TGTGCCAGCAGCTTCACAGGCCCCACTGAAGCTTTCTTT
CDR3 protein: CASSFTGPTEAFF
clone size: -
D gene: -
J gene: TRBJ1-1
V gene: TRBV5-5

CDR3 DNA: TGTGCCAGCAGCTTGTTGTCAGGGGACGGCTACACCTTC
CDR3 protein: CASSLLSGDGYTF
clone size: few
D gene: -
J gene: TRBJ1-2
V gene: TRBV7-3

CDR3 DNA: TGTGCCAGCAGCCCAAATTTACTAGCGGGAGGATCGTCCTACAATGAGCAGTTCTTC
CDR3 protein: CASSPNLLAGGSSYNEQFF
clone size: -
D gene: TRBD2
J gene: TRBJ2-1
V gene: TRBV4-2

CDR3 DNA: TGTGCCAGCAGTGGGAGGGGAACCGGGGAGCTGTTTTTT
CDR3 protein: CASSGRGTGELFF
clone size: -
D gene: TRBD2
J gene: TRBJ2-2
V gene: TRBV7-9

CDR3 DNA: TGTGCCAGCAGCTTAAATGCAGCCTACGAGCAGTACTTC
CDR3 protein: CASSLNAAYEQYF
clone size: -
D gene: -
J gene: TRBJ2-7
V gene: TRBV7-3

CDR3 DNA: TGTGCCAGCAGTTACTCAACAGGTAGGGCGACTGAAGCTTTCTTT
CDR3 protein: CASSYSTGRATEAFF
clone size: -
D gene: -
J gene: TRBJ1-1
V gene: TRBV6-2/TRBV6-3

CDR3 DNA: TGTGCCAGCAGCTTAACCGACACACCCTACAATGAGCAGTTCTTC
CDR3 protein: CASSLTDTPYNEQFF
clone size: -
D gene: -
J gene: TRBJ2-1
V gene: TRBV7-2

CDR3 DNA: TGTGCCAGCAGCCCGCACAGGGGGCGAGATGAGCAGTTCTTC
CDR3 protein: CASSPHRGRDEQFF
clone size: -
D gene: TRBD1
J gene: TRBJ2-1
V gene: TRBV11-3

CDR3 DNA: TGTGCTAGGGGCTGGGGGGATCAGCCCCAGCATTTT
CDR3 protein: CARGWGDQPQHF
clone size: few
D gene: -
J gene: TRBJ1-5
V gene: TRBV12-5

CDR3 DNA: TGTGCCTGGAGTAGGGGGAATGGAAACACCATATATTTT
CDR3 protein: CAWSRGNGNTIYF
clone size: few
D gene: -
J gene: TRBJ1-3
V gene: TRBV30

CDR3 DNA: TGCGCCAGCACCTCACCCAGGGGGTCGGGGGATACGCAGTATTTT
CDR3 protein: CASTSPRGSGDTQYF
clone size: -
D gene: TRBD1
J gene: TRBJ2-3
V gene: TRBV5-1

CDR3 DNA: TGTGCCAGCAGCTCTGGACAGGGGGCCACTGAAGCTTTCTTT
CDR3 protein: CASSSGQGATEAFF
clone size: -
D gene: TRBD1
J gene: TRBJ1-1
V gene: TRBV7-9

CDR3 DNA: TGTGCCAGCAGTTCCTCCCTAACCTACGAGCAGTACTTC
CDR3 protein: CASSSSLTYEQYF
clone size: -
D gene: -
J gene: TRBJ2-7
V gene: TRBV27

CDR3 DNA: TGCGCCAGCAGCCTCTGGGGGGACAATGAGCAGTTCTTC
CDR3 protein: CASSLWGDNEQFF
clone size: -
D gene: -
J gene: TRBJ2-1
V gene: TRBV4-1

CDR3 DNA: TGTGCCATCAGTGACCCGGGACTAGCGGGAATGAACACCGGGGAGCTGTTTTTT
CDR3 protein: CAISDPGLAGMNTGELFF
clone size: -
D gene: TRBD2
J gene: TRBJ2-2
V gene: TRBV10-3

CDR3 DNA: TGTGCCAGCGGGGCTACAGGGTTGTATTCACCCCTCCACTTT
CDR3 protein: CASGATGLYSPLHF
clone size: few
D gene: -
J gene: TRBJ1-6
V gene: TRBV2